The next 10 T cell receptor beta chains were all read from a single sample in a study of blood T cells in healthy people across ages. Alongside a J-beta primer mix, a sample-barcoded 5' primer served in a second PCR lasting 7 to 11 cycles. TCRdb re-called the 5' RACE reads with MiXCR, one entry per CDR3 protein. The data show about 840,000 distinct CDR3 sequences, under 35% seen once. These data were likewise used in another study, on T cells of mothers and their children.

Specimen: blood. The receptors shown here come from a woman in her thirties or forties in good health.

This clonotype was seen many times. The chain links TRBV7-3 to TRBJ1-2; D ambiguous. The CDR3 runs 14 residues. Trimming removed 0 bases from V and 7 bases from J, with 12 bases in between. Germline V lookup: CDR1 SGHTA, CDR2 FQGTGA. CDR3 DNA sequence: TGTGCCAGCAGCTTAACCCGGGAGGTTGGTGGCTACACCTTC. Translated, it gives CASSLTREVGGYTF.

The gene calls are TRBV2 and TRBJ1-1, with a possible D match to TRBD1 (5 bases). This CDR3 is built from 16 residues. Trimming left V 4 bases short and J 4 bases short, with 19 bases between. In germline, CDR1 is SNHLY, CDR2 FYNNEI. The DNA of the CDR3 is TGTGCCAGCAGTGGCCGGACGGGACTCGTAGGCACTGAAGCTTTCTTT. It yields the protein CASSGRTGLVGTEAFF.

V and J are TRBV6-5 and TRBJ2-1; D is unclear. Germline CDR1 MNHEY, CDR2 SVGAGI. The CDR3 consists of 11 residues. Trimming shortened V by 1 base and J by 9 bases, and 4 bases separated the two germline ends. The CDR3 reads CASSYFSEQFF. Here the CDR3 DNA reads TGTGCCAGCAGTTACTTTAGTGAGCAGTTCTTC.

The table lists this clonotype with many counts. The rearrangement uses TRBV12-3 or TRBV12-4 and TRBJ2-5; a possible D gene is TRBD1 (6 bases). The CDR3 totals 14 residues. The V end lost 7 bases, the J end lost 2 bases, and 14 bases lay between the germline ends. CDR3 protein: CASTPGQSQETQYF. The CDR3 bases are TGTGCCAGCACCCCTGGACAGTCACAAGAGACCCAGTACTTC.

This clonotype was found many times. This chain connects TRBV5-4 to TRBJ2-4; no definite D call. CDR3 size: 15 residues. From germline, CDR1 is SGHNT and CDR2 YYREEE (reference sequence). V was clipped by 0 bases and J by 6 bases, with 13 bases between them. CDR3 sequence (DNA): TGTGCCAGCAGCTTGGGGTCTGGAAACGCAAACATTCAGTACTTC. This gives the protein CASSLGSGNANIQYF.

In its sample, this clonotype was seen many times. V is TRBV9 and J is TRBJ2-1, with 7 positions matching TRBD2. The CDR3 length is 16 residues. The J segment lost 7 bases and the V segment lost 0 bases, leaving 10 bases of the junction unmatched. Germline assignment: CDR1 SGDLS and CDR2 YYNGEE. The CDR3 nucleotides are TGTGCCAGCAGCGTAGAAGGTTTGGGGGGGGAGAATGAGCAGTTCTTC. The encoded protein is CASSVEGLGGENEQFF.

This clonotype was observed a handful of times. The J gene is TRBJ1-2, the V gene TRBV19, with no clear D. The CDR3 contains 14 residues. Trimming removed 3 bases from V and 6 bases from J, with 14 bases in between. Germline lookup yields CDR1 LNHDA and CDR2 SQIVND (reference sequence). CDR3 amino acids: CASSISGRNHGYTF. DNA of the CDR3: TGTGCCAGTAGTATTTCGGGGAGGAACCATGGCTACACCTTC. Using reference TRBV19 and TRBJ1-2 for the parts outside the CDR3, the full variable domain is DGGITQSPKYLFRKEGQNVTLSCEQNLNHDAMYWYRQDPGQGLRLIYYSQIVNDFQKGDIAEGYSVSREKKESFPLTVTSAQKNPTAFYLCASSISGRNHGYTFGSGTRLTVV.

The V call is TRBV5-1, the J call TRBJ2-3, with 10 bases that match TRBD1. The germline CDR1 and CDR2 sequences are SGHRS and YFSETQ. J gave up 5 bases and V 10 bases, and 10 bases lay outside the gene matches. CDR3 length: 14 residues. CDR3 nucleotide sequence: TGCGCCGGTAACCGGGACAGGGGCTTAGATACGCAGTATTTT. Amino acids: CAGNRDRGLDTQYF.

The rearrangement joins TRBV7-3 to TRBJ2-1; 7 bases agree with TRBD1. This CDR3 has 15 amino acids. Germline trimming cut 5 bases from V and 7 bases from J; bases unmatched to any gene: 11. Germline CDR1 and CDR2: SGHTA and FQGTGA. The CDR3 DNA is TGTGCCAGCAGCCGCCGGGGCAGGGGGACGAATGAGCAGTTCTTC. It codes for CASSRRGRGTNEQFF.

The chain is built from TRBV7-9 and TRBJ2-2; D ambiguous. The CDR3 runs to 17 residues. From germline, CDR1 is SEHNR and CDR2 FQNEAQ (reference sequence). The V and J ends lost 3 bases and 1 base respectively, with 15 bases between them. The DNA for the CDR3 is TGTGCCAGCAGCTTCTCTTTGGAACGGATGAACACCGGGGAGCTGTTTTTT. Translating gives CASSFSLERMNTGELFF.